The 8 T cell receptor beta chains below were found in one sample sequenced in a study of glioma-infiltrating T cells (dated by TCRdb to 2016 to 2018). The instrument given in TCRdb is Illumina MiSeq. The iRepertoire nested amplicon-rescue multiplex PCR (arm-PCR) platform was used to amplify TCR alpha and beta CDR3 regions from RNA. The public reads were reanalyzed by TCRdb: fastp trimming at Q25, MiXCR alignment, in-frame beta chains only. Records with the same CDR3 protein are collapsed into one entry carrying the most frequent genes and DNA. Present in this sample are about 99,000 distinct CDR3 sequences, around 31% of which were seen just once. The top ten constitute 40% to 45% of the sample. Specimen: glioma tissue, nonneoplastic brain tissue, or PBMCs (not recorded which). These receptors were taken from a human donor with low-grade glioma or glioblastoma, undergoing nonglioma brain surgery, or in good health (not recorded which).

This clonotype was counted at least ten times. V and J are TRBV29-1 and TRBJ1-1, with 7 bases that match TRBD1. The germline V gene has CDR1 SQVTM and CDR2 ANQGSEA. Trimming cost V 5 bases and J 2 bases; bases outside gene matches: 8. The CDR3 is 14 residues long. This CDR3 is CSVTGTDHNTEAFF. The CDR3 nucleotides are TGCAGCGTTACCGGGACAGATCATAACACTGAAGCTTTCTTT. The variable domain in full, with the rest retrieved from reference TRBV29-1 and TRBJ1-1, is SAVISQKPSRDICQRGTSLTIQCQVDSQVTMMFWYRQQPGQSLTLIATANQGSEATYESGFVIDKFPISRPNLTFSTLTVSNMSPEDSSIYLCSVTGTDHNTEAFFGQGTRLTVV.

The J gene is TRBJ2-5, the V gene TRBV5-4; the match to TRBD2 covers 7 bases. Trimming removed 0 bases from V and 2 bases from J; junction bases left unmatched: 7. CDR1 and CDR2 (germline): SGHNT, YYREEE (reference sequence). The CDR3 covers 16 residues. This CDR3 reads CASSLEASSGQETQYF. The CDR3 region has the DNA TGTGCCAGCAGCTTGGAGGCGTCTAGCGGACAAGAGACCCAGTACTTC.

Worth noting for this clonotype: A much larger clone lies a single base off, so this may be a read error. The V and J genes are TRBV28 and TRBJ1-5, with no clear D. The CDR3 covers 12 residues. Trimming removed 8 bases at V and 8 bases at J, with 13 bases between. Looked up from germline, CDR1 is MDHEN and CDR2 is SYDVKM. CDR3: CASYTKSKPQHF. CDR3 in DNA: TGTGCCAGCTATACCAAGAGTAAGCCCCAGCATTTT.

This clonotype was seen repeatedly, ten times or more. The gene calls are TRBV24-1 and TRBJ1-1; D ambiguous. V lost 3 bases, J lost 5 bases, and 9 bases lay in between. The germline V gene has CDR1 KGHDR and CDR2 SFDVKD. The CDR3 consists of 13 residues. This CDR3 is CATSDITGTEAFF. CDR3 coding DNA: TGTGCCACCAGTGATATTACGGGTACTGAAGCTTTCTTT.

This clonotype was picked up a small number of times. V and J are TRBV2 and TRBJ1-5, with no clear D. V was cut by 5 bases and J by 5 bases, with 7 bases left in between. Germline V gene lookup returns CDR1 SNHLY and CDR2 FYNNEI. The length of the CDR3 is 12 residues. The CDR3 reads CASSLQDQPQHF. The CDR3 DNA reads TGTGCCAGCAGTCTCCAGGATCAGCCCCAGCATTTT.

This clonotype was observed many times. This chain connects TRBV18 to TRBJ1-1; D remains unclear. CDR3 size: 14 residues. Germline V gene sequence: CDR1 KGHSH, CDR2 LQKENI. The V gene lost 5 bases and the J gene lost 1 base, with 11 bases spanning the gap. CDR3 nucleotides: TGTGCCAGCTCAGGCCAAAGACAGAACACTGAAGCTTTCTTT. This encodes CASSGQRQNTEAFF. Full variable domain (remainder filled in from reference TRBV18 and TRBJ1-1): NAGVMQNPRHLVRRRGQEARLRCSPMKGHSHVYWYRQLPEEGLKFMVYLQKENIIDESGMPKERFSAEFPKEGPSILRIQQVVRGDSAAYFCASSGQRQNTEAFFGQGTRLTVV.

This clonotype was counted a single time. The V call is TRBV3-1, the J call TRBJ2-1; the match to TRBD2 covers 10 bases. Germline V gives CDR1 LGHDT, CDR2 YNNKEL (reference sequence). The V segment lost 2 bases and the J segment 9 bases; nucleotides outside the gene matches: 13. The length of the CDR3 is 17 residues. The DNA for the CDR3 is TGTGCCAGCAGCCAACCGGCACTAGCGGGGCTTTCTGGTGAGCAGTTCTTC. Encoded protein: CASSQPALAGLSGEQFF.

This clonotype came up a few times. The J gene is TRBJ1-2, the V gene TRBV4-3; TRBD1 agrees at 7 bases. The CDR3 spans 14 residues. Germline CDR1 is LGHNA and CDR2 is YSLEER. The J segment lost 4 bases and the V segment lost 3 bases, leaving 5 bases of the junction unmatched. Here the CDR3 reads CASSQTGQLYGYTF. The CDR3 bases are TGCGCCAGCAGCCAGACGGGACAGCTCTATGGCTACACCTTC.